Listed below are T cell receptor beta chains from one sample, sequenced in a study of technical replicates of blood from a few donors. Produced via immunoSEQ multiplex PCR; TCRdb's table is partial and in-frame only. The sample has roughly 70,000 clones, roughly 94% seen once. Sequencing input: T cells isolated from PBMCs. The receptors shown here come from a human donor in good health. Both conserved end residues are part of each CDR3. The D gene is left open where the match is weak. Where a row states a size, it is once, few, many or the class of an expanded clone; other rows omit it.

len: 15
v_gene: TRBV9
d_gene: TRBD2
j_gene: TRBJ2-7
abundance: NA
CDR3nt: TGTGCCAGCAGCCTAGCAGGGACTAGCGGATACGAGCAGTACTTC
CDR3aa: CASSLAGTSGYEQYF

len: 14
v_gene: TRBV29-1
d_gene: TRBD2
j_gene: TRBJ2-7
abundance: NA
CDR3nt: TGCAGCGTTGATGGGCGGGAGGGCTCCTACGAGCAGTACTTC
CDR3aa: CSVDGREGSYEQYF

len: 15
v_gene: TRBV2
d_gene: NA
j_gene: TRBJ2-3
abundance: NA
CDR3nt: TGTGCCAGCGTGACTTCCTGGACACGCACAGATACGCAGTATTTT
CDR3aa: CASVTSWTRTDTQYF

len: 14
v_gene: TRBV27
d_gene: NA
j_gene: TRBJ2-2
abundance: NA
CDR3nt: TGTGCCAGCAGTTTTACCCCCACTTACGGGGAGCTGTTTTTT
CDR3aa: CASSFTPTYGELFF

len: 15
v_gene: TRBV7-2
d_gene: NA
j_gene: TRBJ2-3
abundance: NA
CDR3nt: TGTGCCAGCAGCCAGGATTCAGTCGGGGCAGATACGCAGTATTTT
CDR3aa: CASSQDSVGADTQYF

len: 14
v_gene: TRBV15
d_gene: NA
j_gene: TRBJ2-3
abundance: NA
CDR3nt: TGTGCCACCAGCGGCCGCATGAGCACAGATACGCAGTATTTT
CDR3aa: CATSGRMSTDTQYF

len: 14
v_gene: TRBV28
d_gene: TRBD1
j_gene: TRBJ2-2
abundance: NA
CDR3nt: TGTGCCAGCAGCGGGACAGGGGACGGCGGGGAGCTGTTTTTT
CDR3aa: CASSGTGDGGELFF

len: 15
v_gene: TRBV6-5
d_gene: TRBD1
j_gene: TRBJ2-5
abundance: NA
CDR3nt: TGTGCCAGCAAACCTAGACAGGGGGCAGGAGAGACCCAGTACTTC
CDR3aa: CASKPRQGAGETQYF

len: 14
v_gene: TRBV5-1
d_gene: NA
j_gene: TRBJ2-7
abundance: once
CDR3nt: TGCGCCAGCAGCTTGACAGGGTCGGCCTACGAGCAGTACTTC
CDR3aa: CASSLTGSAYEQYF

len: 14
v_gene: TRBV27
d_gene: TRBD1
j_gene: TRBJ2-7
abundance: NA
CDR3nt: TGTGCCAGCAGTCCTGGGACAGGGGGGTACGAGCAGTACTTC
CDR3aa: CASSPGTGGYEQYF

len: 10
v_gene: TRBV28
d_gene: NA
j_gene: TRBJ2-5
abundance: NA
CDR3nt: TGTGCCAGCGAAAGGGGGACCCAGTACTTC
CDR3aa: CASERGTQYF

len: 15
v_gene: TRBV6-6
d_gene: NA
j_gene: TRBJ1-2
abundance: once
CDR3nt: TGTGCCAGCAAAGGCGGGACCAGGGAGGGTTATGGCTACACCTTC
CDR3aa: CASKGGTREGYGYTF

len: 16
v_gene: TRBV27
d_gene: TRBD2
j_gene: TRBJ2-7
abundance: NA
CDR3nt: TGTGCCAGCAGACGACAGGGGACTAGCGAGACCTACGAGCAGTACTTC
CDR3aa: CASRRQGTSETYEQYF

len: 15
v_gene: TRBV7-3
d_gene: TRBD2
j_gene: TRBJ2-1
abundance: NA
CDR3nt: TGTGCCAGCAGCGTATTAGCGGGAGGGGACTATGAGCAGTTCTTC
CDR3aa: CASSVLAGGDYEQFF

len: 14
v_gene: TRBV2
d_gene: NA
j_gene: TRBJ2-7
abundance: NA
CDR3nt: TGTGCCAGCAGTTACACCGGGGGTCCCTACGAGCAGTACTTC
CDR3aa: CASSYTGGPYEQYF

len: 15
v_gene: TRBV11-3
d_gene: TRBD2
j_gene: TRBJ2-7
abundance: NA
CDR3nt: TGTGCCAGCAGCCCCGGGGGGGCGTCTGCCTACGAGCAGTACTTC
CDR3aa: CASSPGGASAYEQYF

len: 16
v_gene: TRBV7-8
d_gene: TRBD1
j_gene: TRBJ2-1
abundance: NA
CDR3nt: TGTGCCAGCAGCACCCCGACAGGGTCGTTAAACAATGAGCAGTTCTTC
CDR3aa: CASSTPTGSLNNEQFF

len: 14
v_gene: TRBV19
d_gene: NA
j_gene: TRBJ1-1
abundance: NA
CDR3nt: TGTGCCAGCACAGATACCGGCTTGGTCTCTGAAGCTTTCTTT
CDR3aa: CASTDTGLVSEAFF

len: 13
v_gene: TRBV27
d_gene: NA
j_gene: TRBJ2-1
abundance: NA
CDR3nt: TGTGCCAGCAGTTTTCCTTTTGTGAATGAGCAGTTCTTC
CDR3aa: CASSFPFVNEQFF

len: 12
v_gene: TRBV6-1
d_gene: NA
j_gene: TRBJ1-2
abundance: NA
CDR3nt: TGTGCCAGCAGTGAATTCAGGTACGGCTACACCTTC
CDR3aa: CASSEFRYGYTF

len: 16
v_gene: TRBV13
d_gene: TRBD1
j_gene: TRBJ1-1
abundance: NA
CDR3nt: TGTGCCAGCACCTCTAACCCGGGACAGGGAAGAACTGAAGCTTTCTTT
CDR3aa: CASTSNPGQGRTEAFF

len: 17
v_gene: TRBV6-1
d_gene: TRBD1
j_gene: TRBJ2-5
abundance: NA
CDR3nt: TGTGCCAGCAGTGAAACTCCCGGGACAGGGATCGAAGAGACCCAGTACTTC
CDR3aa: CASSETPGTGIEETQYF

len: 15
v_gene: TRBV18
d_gene: NA
j_gene: TRBJ1-1
abundance: NA
CDR3nt: TGTGCCAGCTCACCATGGGCCGGGAGGAACACTGAAGCTTTCTTT
CDR3aa: CASSPWAGRNTEAFF

len: 19
v_gene: TRBV6-1
d_gene: TRBD2
j_gene: TRBJ2-5
abundance: NA
CDR3nt: TGTGCCAGCAGTGAAGCGGTCGGGACTAGCGGGAGGGCTGTGGAGACCCAGTACTTC
CDR3aa: CASSEAVGTSGRAVETQYF

len: 12
v_gene: TRBV19
d_gene: NA
j_gene: TRBJ1-2
abundance: few
CDR3nt: TGTGCCAGTAGGGGGAGGGGCTATGGCTACACCTTC
CDR3aa: CASRGRGYGYTF

len: 12
v_gene: TRBV27
d_gene: TRBD2
j_gene: TRBJ2-3
abundance: NA
CDR3nt: TGTACTTGGGGGGGAGGCCCAGATACGCAGTATTTT
CDR3aa: CTWGGGPDTQYF

len: 17
v_gene: TRBV27
d_gene: NA
j_gene: TRBJ2-7
abundance: NA
CDR3nt: TGTGCCAGCAGTTCGCTAATTCCCGGGACATTTTCCTACGAGCAGTACTTC
CDR3aa: CASSSLIPGTFSYEQYF

len: 12
v_gene: TRBV19
d_gene: NA
j_gene: TRBJ2-7
abundance: NA
CDR3nt: TGTGCCAGTAGGGGACTCTCCTACGAGCAGTACTTC
CDR3aa: CASRGLSYEQYF

len: 14
v_gene: TRBV7-9
d_gene: NA
j_gene: TRBJ2-7
abundance: NA
CDR3nt: TGTGCCAGCAGCTTTGGACAGAAGGGCTACGAGCAGTACTTC
CDR3aa: CASSFGQKGYEQYF

len: 14
v_gene: TRBV7-9
d_gene: NA
j_gene: TRBJ2-7
abundance: NA
CDR3nt: TGTGCCAGCAGCTTGGAGGAAAGCTCCTACGAGCAGTACTTC
CDR3aa: CASSLEESSYEQYF

len: 14
v_gene: TRBV10-1
d_gene: TRBD1
j_gene: TRBJ1-1
abundance: NA
CDR3nt: TGCGCCAGCAGTGACAGGGGGCCATCCACTGAAGCTTTCTTT
CDR3aa: CASSDRGPSTEAFF

len: 14
v_gene: TRBV6-1
d_gene: TRBD1
j_gene: TRBJ1-2
abundance: NA
CDR3nt: TGTGCCAGCAGTGATTGGGACAGGGGGTATGGCTACACCTTC
CDR3aa: CASSDWDRGYGYTF

len: 16
v_gene: TRBV30
d_gene: NA
j_gene: TRBJ1-1
abundance: NA
CDR3nt: TGTGCCTGGAGCCGCTCAAGACAGGCATGGAACACTGAAGCTTTCTTT
CDR3aa: CAWSRSRQAWNTEAFF

len: 13
v_gene: TRBV7-9
d_gene: NA
j_gene: TRBJ2-7
abundance: NA
CDR3nt: TGTGCCAGCAGCGCGATGGGGGGAAACGAGCAGTACTTC
CDR3aa: CASSAMGGNEQYF

len: 14
v_gene: TRBV9
d_gene: NA
j_gene: TRBJ2-2
abundance: NA
CDR3nt: TGTGCCAGCAGCATAACGGGGGGCTCTTCGGAGCTGTTTTTT
CDR3aa: CASSITGGSSELFF

len: 15
v_gene: TRBV6-5
d_gene: NA
j_gene: TRBJ1-4
abundance: NA
CDR3nt: TGTGCCAGCAGTTCCGGGACAACAACTAATGAAAAACTGTTTTTT
CDR3aa: CASSSGTTTNEKLFF

len: 15
v_gene: TRBV11-3
d_gene: NA
j_gene: TRBJ2-1
abundance: NA
CDR3nt: TGTGCCAGCACCACGCAAAACCGGGCCTACAATGAGCAGTTCTTC
CDR3aa: CASTTQNRAYNEQFF

len: 13
v_gene: TRBV25-1
d_gene: NA
j_gene: TRBJ1-1
abundance: NA
CDR3nt: TGTGCCAGCAATAATTACATGAACACTGAAGCTTTCTTT
CDR3aa: CASNNYMNTEAFF

len: 15
v_gene: TRBV6-1
d_gene: NA
j_gene: TRBJ1-4
abundance: NA
CDR3nt: TGTGCCAGCAGTGTACAGGAATATGGGTATGAAAAACTGTTTTTT
CDR3aa: CASSVQEYGYEKLFF

len: 12
v_gene: TRBV6-1
d_gene: NA
j_gene: TRBJ2-7
abundance: NA
CDR3nt: TGTTCCTCACCAGGGGCCTCCTACGAGCAGTACTTC
CDR3aa: CSSPGASYEQYF

len: 11
v_gene: TRBV29-1
d_gene: NA
j_gene: TRBJ1-1
abundance: NA
CDR3nt: TGCAGCGCTCACAGACACACTGAAGCTTTCTTT
CDR3aa: CSAHRHTEAFF